The subject of this entry is one T cell receptor beta chain. This clone showed up just a few times. Its specific antigen is unknown. No base quality values were provided; no much bigger clone lies one nucleotide off. There are 14 amino acids in the CDR3, from cysteine to phenylalanine inclusive. Left in the record is the CDR3 DNA by itself, 42 bases read in frame from the first base. Trimming takes 5 bases off V and 4 bases off J; junction bases not matched to a gene: 3. Via the germline V gene (reference sequence), CDR1 is SEHNR and CDR2 FQNEAQ. Library construction relied on the immunoSEQ multiplex PCR assay. DNA was isolated using Qiagen DNeasy or QIAamp micro DNA kits, and TCRB was sequenced using the Adaptive Biotechnology human TCRB sequencing kit. Sequencing of TCRB libraries was performed on an Illumina MiSeq. The original methods were these. The kit provider's software was used to analyze TCRB sequence data, and Fisher's exact test was used to test clonotype templates for tumor enrichment. TCRdb carries this immuneACCESS record with in-frame sequences only. Its versions omit some clonotypes, under half of them owing to an unresolved V gene in the studies checked, with the rest unexplained. V and J calls and clone size are as listed in that table; D and trimming were resolved from the DNA. For this sample there are roughly 9,800 clones; approximately 66% appear just once. 15% of the sample is in the top ten clones.

This sample stems from a study of CD4 T cells in lung cancer (dated by TCRdb to the late 2010s). Looking at the study overall: In the study, blood T cells from NSCLC patients were screened for responses to candidate mutation-encoded neoepitopes, and neoantigen-specific CD4+ T-cell clones and TCRs were isolated. Tumor and non-adjacent lung tissue were obtained from a few patients undergoing curative-intent resections for stage I-III non-small cell lung cancer. The resected patients had lung adenocarcinoma or squamous cell carcinoma, were aged 60 to 69 at blood donation, and mostly were former smokers. Before blood donation, treatments including platinum chemotherapy had been received by the patients, and nivolumab or pembrolizumab had been received by some of the patients. TCRB deep sequencing tracked the frequency of neoantigen-specific clonotypes in tumor resections, non-adjacent lung and cultured T-cell products.

What the authors observed across the whole study: Some blood-derived responses might be explained by in vitro priming of naive T cells or cross-reactivity rather than by memory responses to the cancer.

Non-adjacent lung tissue was collected from the same resection as far from the malignant lesion as possible, at a distance of at least 3 cm. The chain is made from TRBV7-9 and TRBJ1-1, with 11 central nucleotides matching TRBD1. The source material was normal lung tissue taken away from the tumor. The clonotype comes from a man in his 60s with non-small cell lung cancer. This receptor carries the CDR3 CASSPGTGGTEAFF. At the DNA level, the sequence is TGTGCCAGCAGCCCCGGGACAGGGGGCACTGAAGCTTTCTTT.